These 29 T cell receptor beta chains share one sample of origin, sequenced in a study of control samples from healthy donors and cancer patients. The table came from immunoSEQ multiplex PCR; TCRdb's copy has only in-frame clones and leaves some out. Counted here are tens of thousands of clones, approximately 80% occurring once; the ten biggest clones make up around a tenth. The sequencing input was PBMCs. Every receptor here comes from a man between 60 and 70 years old with head and neck cancer.

The chain has TRBV6-5 and TRBJ2-7, with unresolved D. CDR3 size: 15 residues. Germline-derived CDR1 and CDR2 are MNHEY and SVGAGI. The V and J ends lost 0 bases and 4 bases respectively, with 13 bases between them. The CDR3 sequence is CASSYSARISYEQYF. The CDR3 DNA sequence: TGTGCCAGCAGTTACTCGGCCAGGATAAGTTACGAGCAGTACTTC.

This rearrangement joins TRBV11-2 to TRBJ2-7, with D possibly being TRBD1 or TRBD2 (5 bases each). The CDR3 consists of 14 residues. Germline CDR1 reads SGHAT; CDR2 reads FQNNGV. Trimming shortened V by 0 bases and J by 5 bases, and 11 bases separated the two germline ends. The CDR3 sequence is CASSLDSWDHEQYF. CDR3 DNA: TGTGCCAGCAGCTTAGATTCGTGGGACCACGAGCAGTACTTC.

The gene calls are TRBV7-9 and TRBJ1-2; a possible D gene is TRBD1 (6 bases). Deletions cut 7 bases from V and 4 bases from J, with 16 bases between. The CDR3 totals 14 residues. Germline loops: CDR1 SEHNR, CDR2 FQNEAQ (reference sequence). The CDR3 is CASTPRSDSYGYTF. DNA of the CDR3: TGTGCCAGCACCCCCAGGTCGGACAGCTATGGCTACACCTTC.

This clone was seen only once. This chain links TRBV4-1 with TRBJ2-1; tentatively, D is TRBD1 or TRBD2 (5 bases each). Germline CDR1 MGHRA, CDR2 YSYEKL. The CDR3 loop spans 15 amino acids. V was cut by 3 bases and J by 3 bases, with 12 bases left in between. CDR3 sequence reads: CASSHGAGDYNEQFF. In DNA, the CDR3 is TGCGCCAGCAGCCACGGGGCTGGGGACTACAATGAGCAGTTCTTC.

This clone was detected only a few times. This sequence joins TRBV5-1 and TRBJ2-1; D may be TRBD1 or TRBD2 (6 bases each). Germline V lookup: CDR1 SGHRS, CDR2 YFSETQ. There are 16 residues in the CDR3. V was cut by 2 bases and J by 3 bases, with 15 bases left in between. CDR3 bases: TGCGCCAGCAGCTTAAACCCCAAGGGGGGCTACAATGAGCAGTTCTTC. Translation gives CASSLNPKGGYNEQFF. Complete variable domain (other parts from reference TRBV5-1 and TRBJ2-1): KAGVTQTPRYLIKTRGQQVTLSCSPISGHRSVSWYQQTPGQGLQFLFEYFSETQRNKGNFPGRFSGRQFSNSRSEMNVSTLELGDSALYLCASSLNPKGGYNEQFFGPGTRLTVL.

CDR3 sequence reads: CASSLAAGGGSNEQFF. In nucleotides, the CDR3 is TGCGCCAGCAGCTTGGCTGCGGGAGGGGGCTCGAATGAGCAGTTCTTC. The chain has TRBV5-1 and TRBJ2-1; 9 bases line up with TRBD2. Unmatched junction bases numbered 8, after V lost 0 bases and J lost 7 bases. The CDR3 has 16 amino acids. The germline V gene has CDR1 SGHRS and CDR2 YFSETQ.

V is TRBV5-1 and J is TRBJ1-6, with D uncertain. Germline V gives CDR1 SGHRS, CDR2 YFSETQ. This CDR3 is built from 15 residues. Trimming removed 1 base at V and 7 bases at J, with 12 bases between. CDR3 region: CASSLSGHLNSPLHF. The CDR3 DNA reads as TGCGCCAGCAGCTTGTCCGGCCACCTAAATTCACCCCTCCACTTT.

The chain couples TRBV6-5 to TRBJ2-1, with D uncertain. CDR3 size: 15 residues. The V end lost 4 bases, the J end lost 3 bases, and 13 bases lay between the germline ends. CDR1 MNHEY and CDR2 SVGAGI come from the germline V gene. DNA for the CDR3: TGTGCCAGCAGTTTAGACCATCTCGACTACAATGAGCAGTTCTTC. Protein sequence: CASSLDHLDYNEQFF.

The V and J genes are TRBV10-3 and TRBJ2-3; 8 bases fit TRBD1. J lost 4 bases, V lost 5 bases, and 5 bases had no gene match. CDR1 and CDR2 (germline): ENHRY, SYGVKD. The CDR3 consists of 14 residues. CDR3 sequence (DNA): TGTGCCATCAGTCCGGGACAGGACCCAGATACGCAGTATTTT. This sequence encodes CAISPGQDPDTQYF.

The rearrangement uses TRBV4-2 and TRBJ1-6; possibly TRBD1 for D (5 bases). CDR3 length: 15 residues. With 1 base removed from V and 7 bases from J, the gap between germline ends came to 11 bases. Looked up from germline, CDR1 is LGHNA and CDR2 is YNFKEQ. DNA for the CDR3: TGTGCCAGCAGCCAAGTGGCTAGGGGAAATTCACCCCTCCACTTT. Protein: CASSQVARGNSPLHF.

This clone was counted a few times. V usage is TRBV12-5 and J usage is TRBJ1-5; TRBD1 might be the D (5 bases). CDR3 size: 16 residues. Trimming shortened V by 2 bases and J by 0 bases, and 11 bases separated the two germline ends. In germline, CDR1 is LGHNT, CDR2 FRNRAP. For the CDR3, the DNA is TGTGCTAGTGGTTTGATTTATAGGGGTAGCAATCAGCCCCAGCATTTT. Translated: CASGLIYRGSNQPQHF.

V is TRBV19 and J is TRBJ2-7, with TRBD2 matching 8 bases. The J segment lost 6 bases and the V segment lost 5 bases, leaving 12 bases of the junction unmatched. There are 15 residues in the CDR3. From germline, CDR1 is LNHDA and CDR2 SQIVND (reference sequence). DNA of the CDR3: TGTGCCAGTAGTCTGGGACTAGAGGGGGGCCGCGAGCAGTACTTC. Its protein is CASSLGLEGGREQYF.

This chain joins TRBV28 and TRBJ2-4; the match to TRBD1 covers 7 bases. The CDR3 extends over 11 amino acids. Germline V gene sequence: CDR1 MDHEN, CDR2 SYDVKM. Losses at the gene ends were 7 bases for V and 10 bases for J; bases not matched to a gene: 4. The CDR3 coding sequence is TGTGCCAGCACCGCAGGGGGAATTCAGTACTTC. Translating it yields CASTAGGIQYF.

The chain joins TRBV30 to TRBJ2-3; D gene unclear. The V end lost 0 bases, the J end lost 1 base, and 11 bases lay between the germline ends. CDR3 length: 15 amino acids. CDR1 is GTSNPN and CDR2 is SVGIG in the germline V gene (reference sequence). For the CDR3, the DNA is TGTGCCTGGAGTGTACTGGTGTCTGGCACAGATACGCAGTATTTT. This encodes CAWSVLVSGTDTQYF.

This chain links TRBV7-9 with TRBJ2-2; D not certain. The V and J ends lost 5 bases and 1 base respectively, with 5 bases between them. The CDR3 loop spans 13 amino acids. Germline CDR1 SEHNR, CDR2 FQNEAQ (reference sequence). CDR3 sequence: CASSKMNTGELFF. As DNA, the CDR3 is TGTGCCAGCAGCAAGATGAACACCGGGGAGCTGTTTTTT.

The CDR3 DNA is TGTGCCAGCAGCCAGGAAGGGGGATGGGAGGAAAAACTGTTTTTT. Translated, it gives CASSQEGGWEEKLFF. This chain connects TRBV4-2 to TRBJ1-4; TRBD1 might be the D (6 bases). Trimming pared 3 bases from V and 8 bases from J, leaving 16 bases between. Germline CDR1 reads LGHNA; CDR2 reads YNFKEQ. There are 15 residues in the CDR3.

This clone occurred a few times. This rearrangement joins TRBV6-1 to TRBJ1-3, with D possibly matching TRBD1 (5 bases). Germline loops: CDR1 MNHNS, CDR2 SASEGT. V gave up 2 bases and J gave up 5 bases, with 13 bases separating them. The CDR3 is 15 residues long. The DNA for the CDR3 is TGTGCCAGCAGTGAAACGTCTACAGGAAGAAACACCATATATTTT. Translating it yields CASSETSTGRNTIYF.

V and J are TRBV28 and TRBJ1-4; D is ambiguous. CDR3 length: 16 amino acids. Trimming cost V 1 base and J 8 bases, with 17 bases left between them. Germline V gives CDR1 MDHEN, CDR2 SYDVKM. CDR3 residues: CASSLSPRALGEKLFF. The CDR3 DNA is TGTGCCAGCAGTTTATCCCCCCGTGCCCTAGGAGAAAAACTGTTTTTT.

The CDR3 reads CATAGGAWGTDTQYF. In DNA, the CDR3 is TGTGCCACCGCCGGGGGGGCTTGGGGAACAGATACGCAGTATTTT. J is TRBJ2-3 and V is TRBV10-3; 8 bases are a match to TRBD2. CDR1 and CDR2 (germline): ENHRY, SYGVKD. This CDR3 has 15 amino acids. V gave up 10 bases and J gave up 3 bases; unmatched junction bases: 12.

V gene TRBV7-9 combines with J gene TRBJ2-5; tentative D call: TRBD1 (5 bases). Trimming cost V 5 bases and J 2 bases, with 15 bases left between them. Germline V CDR1 and CDR2: SEHNR, FQNEAQ (reference sequence). The CDR3 is 15 residues long. CDR3 DNA sequence: TGTGCCAGCAGCCTAGGGGTTAGCCGGCAAGAGACCCAGTACTTC. Translation gives CASSLGVSRQETQYF.

The chain joins TRBV12-5 to TRBJ2-1; 7 bases are a match to TRBD2. The germline gives CDR1 LGHNT, CDR2 FRNRAP. V lost 0 bases and J lost 8; bases outside the gene matches: 16. The length of the CDR3 is 18 residues. The CDR3 nucleotides read TGTGCTAGTGGTTTGGTACGCGGGGGAGCCCCCATACACTATGAGCAGTTCTTC. Its protein product is CASGLVRGGAPIHYEQFF.

The CDR3 is CASGQLQETQYF. DNA of the CDR3: TGTGCCAGCGGACAGCTTCAAGAGACCCAGTACTTC. The genes are TRBV2 and TRBJ2-5; D might be TRBD1 (6 bases). Germline V gene data show CDR1 as SNHLY and CDR2 as FYNNEI. The CDR3 consists of 12 residues. The V end was cut by 8 bases, the J end by 2 bases, with 9 bases between.

The rearrangement joins TRBV2 to TRBJ2-1, with 7 positions matching TRBD2. Germline trimming cut 6 bases from V and 4 bases from J; bases unmatched to any gene: 9. The CDR3 loop spans 15 amino acids. The germline gives CDR1 SNHLY, CDR2 FYNNEI. The CDR3 sequence is CASSGNLAVYNEQFF. The CDR3 DNA follows: TGTGCCAGCAGCGGAAATCTAGCGGTATACAATGAGCAGTTCTTC.

The chain is built from TRBV19 and TRBJ1-5, with unresolved D. Germline loops: CDR1 LNHDA, CDR2 SQIVND (reference sequence). The V gene lost 6 bases and the J gene lost 4 bases, with 16 bases spanning the gap. The CDR3 has 15 residues. The CDR3 nucleotides are TGTGCCAGTAGCCTTGAAGGGATTCGGAATCAGCCCCAGCATTTT. It encodes CASSLEGIRNQPQHF.

The chain has TRBV19 and TRBJ2-7; 7 nucleotides agree with TRBD1. Trimming at V came to 4 bases and at J to 2 bases, leaving 8 bases not matched to a gene. Germline-derived CDR1 and CDR2 are LNHDA and SQIVND (reference sequence). This CDR3 has 15 residues. DNA of the CDR3: TGTGCCAGTAGTAGGGACAGTCAAACTCCCTACGAGCAGTACTTC. Translation gives CASSRDSQTPYEQYF.

The chain recombines TRBV7-9 with TRBJ2-7, with D perhaps matching TRBD1 (5 bases). The V gene's germline CDR1 is SEHNR and CDR2 FQNEAQ (reference sequence). There are 14 residues in the CDR3. Trimming took off 3 bases at V and 3 bases at J, with 12 bases between the two ends. This chain's CDR3 is CASSLLGAGYEQYF. The CDR3 DNA sequence: TGTGCCAGCAGCTTGCTAGGGGCCGGCTACGAGCAGTACTTC.

This clone was recorded once. The rearrangement uses TRBV29-1 and TRBJ2-1; 7 nucleotides line up with TRBD2. J was trimmed by 4 bases and V by 3 bases; bases with no gene match: 9. The CDR3 runs 15 residues. CDR1 SQVTM and CDR2 ANQGSEA come from the germline V gene. The CDR3 here is CSVEYPSGGYNEQFF. The CDR3 DNA is TGCAGCGTTGAGTATCCTAGCGGAGGTTACAATGAGCAGTTCTTC.

The rearrangement uses TRBV30 and TRBJ2-7; 7 bases match TRBD2. This CDR3 region has 11 residues. Germline CDR1 and CDR2: GTSNPN and SVGIG (reference sequence). The junction had 1 base not matched to a gene; V was cut back by 4 bases and J by 4 bases. CDR3: CAWTSGYEQYF. CDR3 nucleotides: TGTGCCTGGACTAGCGGATACGAGCAGTACTTC.

The rearrangement uses TRBV25-1 and TRBJ2-2; 7 bases agree with TRBD1. From germline, CDR1 is MGHDK and CDR2 SYGVNS. V lost 4 bases, J lost 9 bases, and 14 bases stayed unmatched. CDR3 length: 16 residues. Here the CDR3 reads CASSGWTGQSGRELFF. Here the CDR3 DNA reads TGTGCCAGCAGTGGGTGGACAGGCCAAAGTGGCCGGGAGCTGTTTTTT.